This T cell receptor beta chain was found in a study of regulatory T cells in long-lasting Graves disease. V shed 3 bases and J shed 10 bases, with 13 bases lying between them. From germline, CDR1 is SEHNR and CDR2 FQNEAQ (reference sequence). The CDR3 runs to 14 residues. Arm-PCR of CDR3 regions with iRepertoire HTBI primers generated TCR beta libraries. MiXCR was run by TCRdb on the multiplex PCR reads, yielding one entry per CDR3 protein. The sample contains around 400,000 distinct CDR3 sequences, roughly 24% of which appear only once. Documented time point: persistent/refractory GD, antithyroid drugs over 5 years with positive TRAb. PBMCs provided the RNA from which the TCR library was made. With respect to this clonotype: Its antigen is not known.

Study outcomes and limitations: A greater number of public clonotypes (roughly 2,800) was shared by persistent patients than by new patients (approximately 1,000).

This chain connects TRBV7-9 to TRBJ1-6; D is perhaps TRBD1 (6 bases). This specimen was peripheral blood mononuclear cells (PBMCs), taken when the disease was refractory, from a patient treated with antithyroid drugs. The source of this sequence is a woman aged 40 to 50 with Graves disease. CDR3 sequence reads: CASSLAGQWSPLHF. In nucleotides, the CDR3 is TGTGCCAGCAGCTTGGCTGGACAGTGGTCACCCCTCCACTTT. Filled out from reference TRBV7-9 and TRBJ1-6, the complete variable domain reads DTGVSQNPRHKITKRGQNVTFRCDPISEHNRLYWYRQTLGQGPEFLTYFQNEAQLEKSRLLSDRFSAERPKGSFSTLEIQRTEQGDSAMYLCASSLAGQWSPLHFGNGTRLTVT.